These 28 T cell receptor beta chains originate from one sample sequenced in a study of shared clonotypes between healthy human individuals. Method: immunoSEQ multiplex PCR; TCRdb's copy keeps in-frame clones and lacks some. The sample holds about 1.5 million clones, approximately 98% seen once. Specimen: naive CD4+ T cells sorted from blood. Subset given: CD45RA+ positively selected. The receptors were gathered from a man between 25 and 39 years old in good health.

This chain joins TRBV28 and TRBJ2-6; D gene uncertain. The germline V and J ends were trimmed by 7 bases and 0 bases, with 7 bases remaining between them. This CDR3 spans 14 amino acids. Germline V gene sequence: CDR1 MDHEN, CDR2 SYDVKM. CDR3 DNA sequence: TGTGCCAGCATTAGTAGCTCTGGGGCCAACGTCCTGACTTTC. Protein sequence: CASISSSGANVLTF.

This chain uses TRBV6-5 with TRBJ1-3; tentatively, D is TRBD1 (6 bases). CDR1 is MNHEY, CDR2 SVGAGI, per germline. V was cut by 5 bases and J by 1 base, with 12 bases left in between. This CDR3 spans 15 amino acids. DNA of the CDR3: TGTGCCAGCAGTACAAAACAGGGTTCTGGAAACACCATATATTTT. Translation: CASSTKQGSGNTIYF.

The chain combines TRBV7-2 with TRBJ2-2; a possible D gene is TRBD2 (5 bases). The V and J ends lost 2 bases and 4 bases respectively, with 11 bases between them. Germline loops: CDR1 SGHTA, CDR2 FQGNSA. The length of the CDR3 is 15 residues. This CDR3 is CASSLRGLSTGELFF. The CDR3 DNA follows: TGTGCCAGCAGCTTACGGGGTTTGAGCACCGGGGAGCTGTTTTTT.

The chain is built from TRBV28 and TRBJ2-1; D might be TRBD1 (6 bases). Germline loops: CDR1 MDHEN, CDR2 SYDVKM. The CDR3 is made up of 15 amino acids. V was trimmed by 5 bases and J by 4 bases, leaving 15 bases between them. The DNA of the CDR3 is TGTGCCAGCAGTGAAACAGGGCGTCCATACAATGAGCAGTTCTTC. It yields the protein CASSETGRPYNEQFF.

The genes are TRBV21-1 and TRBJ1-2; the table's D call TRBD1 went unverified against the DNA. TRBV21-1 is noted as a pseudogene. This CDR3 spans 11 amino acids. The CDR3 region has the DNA TGTGCCAGCAGTCAAAAGTGGCCGTCGATCTTC. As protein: CASSQKWPSIF.

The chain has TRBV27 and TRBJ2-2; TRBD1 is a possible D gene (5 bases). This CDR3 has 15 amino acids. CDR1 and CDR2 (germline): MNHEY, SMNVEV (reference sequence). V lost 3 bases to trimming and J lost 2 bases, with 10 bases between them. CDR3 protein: CASSFLGVNTGELFF. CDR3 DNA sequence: TGTGCCAGCAGTTTCCTAGGGGTAAACACCGGGGAGCTGTTTTTT.

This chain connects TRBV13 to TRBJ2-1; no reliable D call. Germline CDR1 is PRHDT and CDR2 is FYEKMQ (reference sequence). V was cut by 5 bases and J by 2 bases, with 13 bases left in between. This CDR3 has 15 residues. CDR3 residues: CASSPFLEAYNEQFF. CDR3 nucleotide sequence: TGTGCCAGCAGCCCCTTCTTAGAGGCCTACAATGAGCAGTTCTTC.

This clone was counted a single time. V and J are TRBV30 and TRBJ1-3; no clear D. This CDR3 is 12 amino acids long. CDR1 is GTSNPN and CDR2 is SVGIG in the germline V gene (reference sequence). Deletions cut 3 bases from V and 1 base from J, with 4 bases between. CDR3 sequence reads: CAWSGSGNTIYF. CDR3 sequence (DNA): TGTGCCTGGAGCGGTTCTGGAAACACCATATATTTT.

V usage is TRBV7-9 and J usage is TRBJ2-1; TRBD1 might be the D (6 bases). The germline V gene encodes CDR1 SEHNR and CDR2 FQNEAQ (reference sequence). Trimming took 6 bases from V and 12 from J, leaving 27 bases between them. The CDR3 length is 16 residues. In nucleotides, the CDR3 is TGTGCCAGCAGTTTTAAACCCGGGACATTGATAGGCGGGCAGTTCTTC. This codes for CASSFKPGTLIGGQFF.

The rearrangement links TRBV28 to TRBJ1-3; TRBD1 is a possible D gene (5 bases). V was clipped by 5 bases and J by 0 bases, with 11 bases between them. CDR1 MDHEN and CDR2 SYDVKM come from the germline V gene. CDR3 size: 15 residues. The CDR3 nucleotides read TGTGCCAGCAGTCCAACAGGTACCTCTGGAAACACCATATATTTT. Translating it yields CASSPTGTSGNTIYF. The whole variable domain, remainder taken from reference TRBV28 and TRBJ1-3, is DVKVTQSSRYLVKRTGEKVFLECVQDMDHENMFWYRQDPGLGLRLIYFSYDVKMKEKGDIPEGYSVSREKKERFSLILESASTNQTSMYLCASSPTGTSGNTIYFGEGSWLTVV.

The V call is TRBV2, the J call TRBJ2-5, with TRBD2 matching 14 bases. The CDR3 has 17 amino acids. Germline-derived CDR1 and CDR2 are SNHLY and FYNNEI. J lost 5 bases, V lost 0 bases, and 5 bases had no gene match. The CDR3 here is CASSEARLAGGQETQYF. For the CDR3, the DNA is TGTGCCAGCAGTGAAGCGCGACTAGCGGGAGGGCAGGAGACCCAGTACTTC.

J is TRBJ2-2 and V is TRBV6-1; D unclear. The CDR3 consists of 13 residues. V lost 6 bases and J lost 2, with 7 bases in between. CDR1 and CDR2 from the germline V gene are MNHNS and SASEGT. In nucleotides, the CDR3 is TGTGCCAGCAGGAAGGAAAACACCGGGGAGCTGTTTTTT. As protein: CASRKENTGELFF.

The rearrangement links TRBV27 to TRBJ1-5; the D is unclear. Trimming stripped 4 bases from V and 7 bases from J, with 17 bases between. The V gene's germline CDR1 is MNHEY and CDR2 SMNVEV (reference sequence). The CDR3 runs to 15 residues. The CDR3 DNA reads TGTGCCAGCAGTTCCCACGAGCCTCCGTGGCAGCCCCAGCATTTT. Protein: CASSSHEPPWQPQHF.

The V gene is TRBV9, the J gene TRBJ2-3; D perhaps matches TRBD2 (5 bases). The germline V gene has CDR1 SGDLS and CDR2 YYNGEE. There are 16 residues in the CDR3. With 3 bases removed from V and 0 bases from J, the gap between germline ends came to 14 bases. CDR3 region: CASSARGYTSTDTQYF. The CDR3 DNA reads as TGTGCCAGCAGCGCTCGCGGGTACACTAGCACAGATACGCAGTATTTT.

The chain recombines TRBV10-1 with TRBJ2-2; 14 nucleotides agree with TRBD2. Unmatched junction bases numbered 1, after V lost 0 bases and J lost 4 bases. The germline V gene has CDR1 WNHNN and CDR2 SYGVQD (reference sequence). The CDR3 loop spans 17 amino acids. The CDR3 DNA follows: TGCGCCAGCAGTGAGTCGGGACTAGCGGGAGTCACCGGGGAGCTGTTTTTT. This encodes CASSESGLAGVTGELFF.

This chain's CDR3 is CASSLGPGQGYEQYF. Written as DNA, the CDR3 is TGTGCCAGCAGCTTAGGGCCGGGACAGGGGTACGAGCAGTACTTC. The chain joins TRBV7-8 to TRBJ2-7; 10 bases are shared with TRBD1. Germline CDR1 reads SGHVS; CDR2 reads FQNEAQ. This CDR3 has 15 amino acids. The trim removed 1 base at V and 4 bases at J, leaving 4 bases unmatched.

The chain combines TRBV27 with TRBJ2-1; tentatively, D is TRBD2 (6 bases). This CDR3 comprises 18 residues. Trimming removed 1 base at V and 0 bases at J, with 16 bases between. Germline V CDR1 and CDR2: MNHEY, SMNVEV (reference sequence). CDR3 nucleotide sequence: TGTGCCAGCAGTTTATTACGTACGGGAGCCACCTCCTACAATGAGCAGTTCTTC. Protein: CASSLLRTGATSYNEQFF.

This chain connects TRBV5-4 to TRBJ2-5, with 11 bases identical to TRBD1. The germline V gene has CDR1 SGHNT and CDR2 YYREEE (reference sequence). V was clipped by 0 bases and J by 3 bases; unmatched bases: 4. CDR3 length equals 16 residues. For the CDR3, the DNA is TGTGCCAGCAGCTTGGTTGGGACAGGGGGAAAAGAGACCCAGTACTTC. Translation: CASSLVGTGGKETQYF.

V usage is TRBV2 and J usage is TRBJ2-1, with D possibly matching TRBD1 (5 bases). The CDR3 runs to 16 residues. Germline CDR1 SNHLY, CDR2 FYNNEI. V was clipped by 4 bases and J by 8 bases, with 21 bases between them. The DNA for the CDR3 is TGTGCCAGCAGTGGTGAGGTGGCCAGGGTAGGCTATGAGCAGTTCTTC. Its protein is CASSGEVARVGYEQFF.

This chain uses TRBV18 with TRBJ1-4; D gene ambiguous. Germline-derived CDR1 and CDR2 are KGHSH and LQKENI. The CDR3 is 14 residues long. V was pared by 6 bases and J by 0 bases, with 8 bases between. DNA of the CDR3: TGTGCCAGCTCGCCCCGGGCAACTAATGAAAAACTGTTTTTT. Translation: CASSPRATNEKLFF.

The DNA of the CDR3 is TGTGCCAGCAGCCCAGAGGGCAGGGGGCAGATCAATCAGCCCCAGCATTTT. It codes for CASSPEGRGQINQPQHF. This chain joins TRBV11-2 and TRBJ1-5, with TRBD1 matching over 8 bases. This CDR3 region has 17 residues. Germline V CDR1 and CDR2: SGHAT, FQNNGV. The junction had 12 bases not matched to a gene; V was cut back by 5 bases and J by 3 bases.

The CDR3 reads CASSYDGEQFF. The CDR3 DNA sequence: TGTGCCAGCAGTTACGATGGTGAGCAGTTCTTC. This chain connects TRBV6-6 to TRBJ2-1; D is ambiguous. This CDR3 has 11 residues. Germline lookup yields CDR1 MNHNY and CDR2 SVGAGI (reference sequence). V lost 2 bases to trimming and J lost 9 bases, with 5 bases between them.

The CDR3 DNA sequence: TGTGCCAGCAGCTTGACCCAGGGCGGTGGCTACGAGCAGTACTTC. Residues: CASSLTQGGGYEQYF. The rearrangement links TRBV5-4 to TRBJ2-7, with D perhaps matching TRBD1 (5 bases). CDR1 and CDR2 (germline): SGHNT, YYREEE (reference sequence). This CDR3 has 15 residues. Deletions cut 1 base from V and 3 bases from J, with 14 bases between.

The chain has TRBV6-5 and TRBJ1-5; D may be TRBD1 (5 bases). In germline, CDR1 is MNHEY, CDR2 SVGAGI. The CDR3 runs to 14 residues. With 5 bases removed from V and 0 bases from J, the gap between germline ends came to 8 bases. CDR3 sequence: CASSRQFSNQPQHF. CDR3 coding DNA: TGTGCCAGCAGTAGACAGTTTAGCAATCAGCCCCAGCATTTT.

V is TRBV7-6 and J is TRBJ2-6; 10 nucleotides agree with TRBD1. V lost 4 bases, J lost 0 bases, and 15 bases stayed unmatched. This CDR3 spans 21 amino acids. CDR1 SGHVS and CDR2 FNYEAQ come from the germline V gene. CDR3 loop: CASSSPGQGRADDSGANVLTF. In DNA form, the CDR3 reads TGTGCCAGCAGCTCCCCGGGACAGGGGAGGGCAGACGACTCTGGGGCCAACGTCCTGACTTTC.

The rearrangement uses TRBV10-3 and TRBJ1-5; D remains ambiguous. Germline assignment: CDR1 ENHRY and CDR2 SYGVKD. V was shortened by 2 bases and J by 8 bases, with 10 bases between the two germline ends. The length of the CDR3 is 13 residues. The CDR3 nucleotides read TGTGCCATCAGTGAGCCAGAAATCGAGCCCCAGCATTTT. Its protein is CAISEPEIEPQHF.

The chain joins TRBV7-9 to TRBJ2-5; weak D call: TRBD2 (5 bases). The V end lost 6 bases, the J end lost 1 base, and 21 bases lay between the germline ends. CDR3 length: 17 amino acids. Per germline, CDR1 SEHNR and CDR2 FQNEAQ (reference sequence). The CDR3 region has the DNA TGTGCCAGCAGAATAAAAGGACTCCCAATGGGCCAAGAGACCCAGTACTTC. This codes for CASRIKGLPMGQETQYF.

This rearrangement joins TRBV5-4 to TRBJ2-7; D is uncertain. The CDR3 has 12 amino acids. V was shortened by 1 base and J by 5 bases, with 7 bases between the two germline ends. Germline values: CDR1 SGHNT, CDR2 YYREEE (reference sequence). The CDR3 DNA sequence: TGTGCCAGCAGCTTGACGAGGCACGAGCAGTACTTC. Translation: CASSLTRHEQYF. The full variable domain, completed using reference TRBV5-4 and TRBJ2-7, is ETGVTQSPTHLIKTRGQQVTLRCSSQSGHNTVSWYQQALGQGPQFIFQYYREEENGRGNFPPRFSGLQFPNYSSELNVNALELDDSALYLCASSLTRHEQYFGPGTRLTVT.